The 30 T cell receptor beta chains reported below all come from one sample, sequenced in a study of Graves' ophthalmopathy and Graves' hyperthyroidism. Amplifying from RNA transcripts, the study obtained TCR beta CDR3 regions. The library came from an HTBI-primed first-round RT-PCR and a second-round multiplex PCR. TCRdb analysed the multiplex PCR reads with MiXCR anew, one entry per CDR3 protein. The table has 450,000 to 600,000 distinct CDR3 sequences, approximately 37% seen once. Sequenced material: peripheral blood or thyroid tissue (not recorded which). The receptor set was obtained from an adult man with Graves' hyperthyroidism.

This clonotype has at least ten counts. The chain links TRBV19 to TRBJ2-7; D unresolved. The CDR3 length is 14 residues. CDR1 is LNHDA and CDR2 is SQIVND in the germline V gene (reference sequence). V gave up 1 base and J gave up 6 bases, with 13 bases separating them. This CDR3 is CASSIATLGVEQYF. CDR3 coding DNA: TGTGCCAGTAGTATAGCCACTTTAGGTGTCGAGCAGTACTTC.

This chain joins TRBV5-1 and TRBJ2-7, with 9 bases lining up with TRBD1. V dropped 3 bases and J dropped 4; count of bases not matched to a gene: 8. The CDR3 totals 15 residues. The germline V gene encodes CDR1 SGHRS and CDR2 YFSETQ. CDR3 sequence (DNA): TGCGCCAGCAGCTATGAGGGACAGGGTTTATACGAGCAGTACTTC. Its translation: CASSYEGQGLYEQYF.

The V call is TRBV27, the J call TRBJ2-5, with D tentatively TRBD2 (6 bases). This CDR3 is 15 amino acids long. The V end was cut by 7 bases, the J end by 5 bases, with 20 bases between. Looked up from germline, CDR1 is MNHEY and CDR2 is SMNVEV (reference sequence). DNA of the CDR3: TGTGCCAGCACTCCACGGTATGGCGGGATTGAGACCCAGTACTTC. Amino acids: CASTPRYGGIETQYF.

The rearrangement uses TRBV5-8 and TRBJ1-6; TRBD1 aligns across 8 bases. The CDR3 totals 16 residues. The ends lost 3 bases at V and 7 bases at J; junction bases unmatched: 9. Germline V gene sequence: CDR1 SGHTS, CDR2 YDEGEE. This CDR3 reads CASSSGGAAINSPLHF. The CDR3 DNA follows: TGTGCCAGCAGCTCAGGGGGCGCCGCGATCAATTCACCCCTCCACTTT. The variable domain in full, with the rest retrieved from reference TRBV5-8 and TRBJ1-6, is EAGVTQSPTHLIKTRGQQATLRCSPISGHTSVYWYQQALGLGLQFLLWYDEGEERNRGNFPPRFSGRQFPNYSSELNVNALELEDSALYLCASSSGGAAINSPLHFGNGTRLTVT.

About this clonotype itself: Without the conserved terminal phenylalanine or tryptophan, this CDR3 likely stems from a read error. Because the CDR3's place on the DNA is in doubt, the DNA is left out and the CDR3 is given as listed by TCRdb. The chain couples TRBV10-3 to TRBJ1-1; the DNA was not compared with TRBD1, the D call given in the table. Germline V gene data show CDR1 as ENHRY and CDR2 as SYGVKD. The CDR3 is 12 residues long, ends included. CDR3 residues: CAISLPLQGATS.

This clonotype was seen more than once but under ten times. The chain couples TRBV27 to TRBJ2-7; D ambiguous. The V end was cut by 2 bases, the J end by 2 bases, with 13 bases between. This CDR3 is 15 amino acids long. Germline V lookup: CDR1 MNHEY, CDR2 SMNVEV (reference sequence). The DNA of the CDR3 is TGTGCCAGCAGTTTAAAGGGAACCATACCCTACGAGCAGTACTTC. Its protein product is CASSLKGTIPYEQYF.

The J gene is TRBJ2-2, the V gene TRBV9; D is unresolved. Germline CDR1 SGDLS, CDR2 YYNGEE. V lost 2 bases, J lost 4 bases, and 12 bases lay in between. The CDR3 is made up of 15 amino acids. Here the CDR3 reads CASSVGVGTTGELFF. CDR3 DNA: TGTGCCAGCAGCGTTGGGGTGGGAACCACCGGGGAGCTGTTTTTT. Complete variable domain (other parts from reference TRBV9 and TRBJ2-2): DSGVTQTPKHLITATGQRVTLRCSPRSGDLSVYWYQQSLDQGLQFLIQYYNGEERAKGNILERFSAQQFPDLHSELNLSSLELGDSALYFCASSVGVGTTGELFFGEGSRLTVL.

The V and J genes are TRBV6-5 and TRBJ1-1, with 7 bases aligning to TRBD1. Germline CDR1 MNHEY, CDR2 SVGAGI. This CDR3 has 14 amino acids. V shed 6 bases and J 5 bases; nucleotides not matched to a gene: 9. For the CDR3, the DNA is TGTGCCAGCAGCTTCAGGGGGGATTGGACTGAAGCTTTCTTT. Amino acids: CASSFRGDWTEAFF.

This chain links TRBV29-1 with TRBJ2-5; 9 bases align to TRBD1. Trimming took 7 bases from V and 5 from J; bases not matched to a gene: 5. The CDR3 extends over 12 amino acids. The germline gives CDR1 SQVTM, CDR2 ANQGSEA. CDR3 loop: CSAGQGAETQYF. In DNA form, the CDR3 reads TGCAGCGCGGGACAGGGTGCGGAGACCCAGTACTTC.

V gene TRBV29-1 combines with J gene TRBJ1-5; possible D gene TRBD1, 6 bases. Germline V gene sequence: CDR1 SQVTM, CDR2 ANQGSEA. V dropped 8 bases and J dropped 0 bases, with 11 bases sitting between them. The length of the CDR3 is 13 residues. The CDR3: CSLAGDSNQPQHF. The CDR3 coding sequence is TGCAGCTTGGCAGGGGATAGCAATCAGCCCCAGCATTTT. The full variable domain, with the rest looked up from reference TRBV29-1 and TRBJ1-5, is SAVISQKPSRDICQRGTSLTIQCQVDSQVTMMFWYRQQPGQSLTLIATANQGSEATYESGFVIDKFPISRPNLTFSTLTVSNMSPEDSSIYLCSLAGDSNQPQHFGDGTRLSIL.

For this clonotype: Since the CDR3 does not end with the conserved phenylalanine or tryptophan, this likely comes from a read error. It is unclear where the CDR3 begins or ends on the DNA, so no DNA is shown, and the CDR3 is as TCRdb lists it. This rearrangement joins TRBV10-3 to TRBJ1-6. From germline, CDR1 is ENHRY and CDR2 SYGVKD. Including both end residues, the CDR3 is 10 amino acids long. The CDR3 loop is CAISAAPSNS.

Remarks on this clonotype: This could be a read error, since a much larger clone is one nucleotide away. V is TRBV29-1 and J is TRBJ2-7; no clear D. The V gene lost 1 base and the J gene lost 6 bases, with 19 bases spanning the gap. In germline, CDR1 is SQVTM, CDR2 ANQGSEA. The CDR3 covers 15 residues. CDR3 DNA: TGCAGCGTTGAAGGTCCGACTGGAAAAAAGGGCGAGCAGTACTTC. Residues: CSVEGPTGKKGEQYF.

Ten or more counts support this clonotype. The chain recombines TRBV12-3 or TRBV12-4 with TRBJ2-7; the D is unclear. Trimming cost V 3 bases and J 2 bases, with 5 bases left between them. CDR3 size: 12 residues. The CDR3 DNA sequence: TGTGCCAGCAGTTTCATGGCCTACGAGCAGTACTTC. Protein product: CASSFMAYEQYF.

The chain combines TRBV2 with TRBJ2-7; D may be TRBD2 (5 bases). V gave up 4 bases and J gave up 3 bases, with 19 bases separating them. The CDR3 totals 16 residues. The germline V gene encodes CDR1 SNHLY and CDR2 FYNNEI. The CDR3 nucleotides read TGTGCCAGCAGTGCTAGACCAGACTATTCTCTCTACGAGCAGTACTTC. Protein product: CASSARPDYSLYEQYF. Filled out from reference TRBV2 and TRBJ2-7, the complete variable domain reads EPEVTQTPSHQVTQMGQEVILRCVPISNHLYFYWYRQILGQKVEFLVSFYNNEISEKSEIFDDQFSVERPDGSNFTLKIRSTKLEDSAMYFCASSARPDYSLYEQYFGPGTRLTVT.

A remark on this clonotype: With a much larger clone just one base away, this may be a read error. The chain links TRBV7-9 to TRBJ1-1; the match to TRBD1 covers 10 bases. This CDR3 has 15 amino acids. Per the germline V gene, CDR1 is SEHNR and CDR2 is FQNEAQ (reference sequence). CDR3 sequence reads: CVSSADRGVNTEAFF. The CDR3 region has the DNA TGTGTCAGCAGCGCGGACAGGGGGGTGAACACTGAAGCTTTCTTT.

V and J are TRBV5-6 and TRBJ1-5; 11 nucleotides agree with TRBD1. After removal of 4 bases from V and 3 bases from J, the junction contained 3 bases not matched to a gene. Germline-derived CDR1 and CDR2 are SGHDT and YYEEEE. The CDR3 is made up of 15 amino acids. In DNA form, the CDR3 reads TGTGCCAGCAGCCGGGACAGGGGGACCAATCAGCCCCAGCATTTT. Its translation is CASSRDRGTNQPQHF.

J is TRBJ2-5 and V is TRBV7-9, with 7 bases fitting TRBD2. CDR1 is SEHNR and CDR2 is FQNEAQ in the germline V gene (reference sequence). After removal of 1 base from V and 1 base from J, the junction contained 9 bases not matched to a gene. CDR3 size: 17 residues. The CDR3: CASSLETSKEPQETQYF. The CDR3 DNA reads TGTGCCAGCAGCTTAGAGACTAGCAAGGAGCCCCAAGAGACCCAGTACTTC.

This clonotype was observed a few times. V usage is TRBV20-1 and J usage is TRBJ2-2; 12 positions agree with TRBD2. The CDR3 loop spans 15 amino acids. Germline trimming cut 1 base from V and 6 bases from J; bases unmatched to any gene: 3. Germline loops: CDR1 DFQATT, CDR2 SNEGSKA (reference sequence). CDR3 protein: CSARASGRAPGELFF. The CDR3 region has the DNA TGCAGTGCTAGAGCTAGCGGGAGGGCCCCCGGGGAGCTGTTTTTT.

V and J are TRBV20-1 and TRBJ1-5, with D possibly being TRBD1 (6 bases). CDR1 and CDR2 (germline): DFQATT, SNEGSKA (reference sequence). V was trimmed by 2 bases and J by 0 bases, leaving 14 bases between them. The CDR3 extends over 16 amino acids. The CDR3 sequence: CSARRKGGGSNQPQHF. DNA of the CDR3: TGCAGTGCTAGAAGAAAGGGAGGGGGTAGCAATCAGCCCCAGCATTTT.

This clonotype was detected many times. The chain carries TRBV6-1 and TRBJ1-6; D not resolved. Looked up from germline, CDR1 is MNHNS and CDR2 is SASEGT. CDR3 length: 14 residues. Trimming took off 10 bases at V and 13 bases at J, with 23 bases between the two ends. The chain's CDR3 is CATLPLNPARPLHF. CDR3 nucleotides: TGTGCCACCTTGCCATTAAATCCAGCGCGGCCCCTCCACTTT.

The chain employs TRBV5-1 and TRBJ2-7; TRBD1 aligns across 7 bases. The length of the CDR3 is 14 residues. The J segment lost 4 bases and the V segment lost 1 base, leaving 5 bases of the junction unmatched. Germline CDR1 SGHRS, CDR2 YFSETQ. The CDR3 nucleotides are TGCGCCAGCAGCTTGCGACAGGGTGGTTACGAGCAGTACTTC. This translates into CASSLRQGGYEQYF.

This clonotype occurred many times. This rearrangement joins TRBV25-1 to TRBJ2-2, with 7 positions matching TRBD2. V lost 4 bases, J lost 13 bases, and 9 bases stayed unmatched. The CDR3 runs to 13 residues. In germline, CDR1 is MGHDK, CDR2 SYGVNS. In DNA form, the CDR3 reads TGTGCCAGCAGTGGCCCGGGACTACCAGTGCTGTTTTTT. It encodes CASSGPGLPVLFF.

The J gene is TRBJ2-7, the V gene TRBV12-3 or TRBV12-4, with 9 nucleotides matching TRBD1. This CDR3 spans 14 amino acids. V was clipped by 6 bases and J by 4 bases; unmatched bases: 7. In nucleotides, the CDR3 is TGTGCCAGCAGGCTCGGACAGGGGTCATACGAGCAGTACTTC. Its translation is CASRLGQGSYEQYF.

This chain connects TRBV2 to TRBJ1-2; 7 nucleotides line up with TRBD1. The germline V gene encodes CDR1 SNHLY and CDR2 FYNNEI. The CDR3 consists of 18 residues. Trimming took 2 bases from V and 3 from J; bases not matched to a gene: 15. CDR3 coding DNA: TGTGCCAGCAGTGAAAGCCGGACAGGTCTGGGAAATTACTATGGCTACACCTTC. Amino acids: CASSESRTGLGNYYGYTF.

This clonotype has at least ten counts. The chain links TRBV27 to TRBJ2-7, with a weak D call TRBD1 (5 bases). The CDR3 covers 16 residues. Looked up from germline, CDR1 is MNHEY and CDR2 is SMNVEV (reference sequence). Trimming pared 2 bases from V and 3 bases from J, leaving 17 bases between. The CDR3 coding sequence is TGTGCCAGCAGTTTAGGTGCGCAGGGTGTGTTCTACGAGCAGTACTTC. This codes for CASSLGAQGVFYEQYF.

This clonotype was counted only a few times. This chain joins TRBV10-3 and TRBJ2-3; no firm D call. V was cut by 6 bases and J by 5 bases, with 9 bases left in between. Germline V lookup: CDR1 ENHRY, CDR2 SYGVKD. The CDR3 runs to 12 residues. The CDR3 loop is CAISPTEDTQYF. The CDR3 DNA sequence: TGTGCCATCAGCCCGACTGAAGATACGCAGTATTTT.

The chain joins TRBV20-1 to TRBJ2-3; 7 bases are shared with TRBD1. This CDR3 region has 15 residues. Germline-derived CDR1 and CDR2 are DFQATT and SNEGSKA (reference sequence). V gave up 6 bases and J gave up 6 bases; unmatched junction bases: 15. In DNA, the CDR3 is TGCAGTGCCGTGTGGACAGGATTCGCGTTGGATACGCAGTATTTT. Protein: CSAVWTGFALDTQYF.

This clonotype occurred many times. This chain links TRBV12-3 or TRBV12-4 with TRBJ1-2; D call uncertain. CDR3 size: 15 residues. V lost 4 bases and J 1 base, leaving 13 bases between the germline ends. As DNA, the CDR3 is TGTGCCAGCAGTTCTCGACTGGGAATTAACTATGGCTACACCTTC. This codes for CASSSRLGINYGYTF.

This clonotype was seen only a few times. Being one base from a much bigger clone, this may be a read error. The chain links TRBV11-3 to TRBJ2-7; D not certain. The germline CDR1 and CDR2 sequences are SGHNT and YENEEA. The CDR3 spans 11 residues. The CDR3 spells CPSSLGQTHSF. The CDR3 DNA reads as TGTCCCAGCAGCTTAGGGCAGACCCACTCCTTC.

The sample holds a few counts of this clonotype. The rearrangement joins TRBV13 to TRBJ2-2; either TRBD1 or TRBD2 may fit D (5 bases each). Looked up from germline, CDR1 is PRHDT and CDR2 is FYEKMQ (reference sequence). The CDR3 is made up of 13 amino acids. Trimming cost V 6 bases and J 4 bases, with 9 bases left between them. CDR3 bases: TGTGCCAGCAGTTGGGGGACCACCGGGGAGCTGTTTTTT. Amino acid sequence: CASSWGTTGELFF. Variable domain in full (rest from reference TRBV13 and TRBJ2-2): AAGVIQSPRHLIKEKRETATLKCYPIPRHDTVYWYQQGPGQDPQFLISFYEKMQSDKGSIPDRFSAQQFSDYHSELNMSSLELGDSALYFCASSWGTTGELFFGEGSRLTVL.